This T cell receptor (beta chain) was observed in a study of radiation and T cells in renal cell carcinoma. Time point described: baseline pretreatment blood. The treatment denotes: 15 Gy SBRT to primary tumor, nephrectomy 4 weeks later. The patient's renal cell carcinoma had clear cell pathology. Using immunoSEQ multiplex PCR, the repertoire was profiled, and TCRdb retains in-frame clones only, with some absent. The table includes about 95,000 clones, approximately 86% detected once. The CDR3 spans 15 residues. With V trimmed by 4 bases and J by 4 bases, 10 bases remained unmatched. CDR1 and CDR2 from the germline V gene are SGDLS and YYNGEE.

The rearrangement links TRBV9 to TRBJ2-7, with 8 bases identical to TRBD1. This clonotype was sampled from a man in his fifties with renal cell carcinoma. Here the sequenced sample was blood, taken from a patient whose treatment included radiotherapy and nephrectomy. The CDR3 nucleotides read TGTGCCAGCAGCCCTTCCGGGACAGGAGCATACGAGCAGTACTTC. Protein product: CASSPSGTGAYEQYF.